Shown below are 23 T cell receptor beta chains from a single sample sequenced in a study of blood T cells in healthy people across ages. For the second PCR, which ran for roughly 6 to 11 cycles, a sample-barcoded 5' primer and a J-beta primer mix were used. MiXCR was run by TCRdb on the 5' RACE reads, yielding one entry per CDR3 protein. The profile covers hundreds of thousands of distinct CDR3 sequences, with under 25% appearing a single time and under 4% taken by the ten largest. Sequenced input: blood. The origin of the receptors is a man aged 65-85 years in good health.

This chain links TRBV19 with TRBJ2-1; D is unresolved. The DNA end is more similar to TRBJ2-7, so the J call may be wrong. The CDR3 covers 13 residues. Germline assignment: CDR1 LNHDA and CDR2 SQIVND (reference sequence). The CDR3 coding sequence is TGTGCCAGTAGTACCCTCACTTCCTACGAGCAGTACTTC. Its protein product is CASSTLTSYEQYF.

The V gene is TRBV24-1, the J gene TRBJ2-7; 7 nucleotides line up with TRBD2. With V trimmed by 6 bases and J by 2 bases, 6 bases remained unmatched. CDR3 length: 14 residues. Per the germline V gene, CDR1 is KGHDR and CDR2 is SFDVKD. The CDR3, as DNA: TGTGCCACCAGTAGCCTAGCGGTCACCTACGAGCAGTACTTC. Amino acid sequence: CATSSLAVTYEQYF.

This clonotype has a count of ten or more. The CDR3: CSVGDRGYNTEAFF. The CDR3 nucleotides are TGCAGCGTCGGGGACAGGGGGTATAACACTGAAGCTTTCTTT. The chain combines TRBV29-1 with TRBJ1-1; TRBD1 matches 11 bases. Germline V lookup: CDR1 SQVTM, CDR2 ANQGSEA. V dropped 6 bases and J dropped 2; count of bases not matched to a gene: 5. The CDR3 spans 14 residues.

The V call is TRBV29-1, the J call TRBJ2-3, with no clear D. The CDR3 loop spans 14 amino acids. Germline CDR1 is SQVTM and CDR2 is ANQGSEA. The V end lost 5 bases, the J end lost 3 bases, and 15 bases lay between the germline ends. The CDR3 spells CSVTYGDPTDTQYF. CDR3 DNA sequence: TGCAGCGTTACATACGGAGACCCAACAGATACGCAGTATTTT.

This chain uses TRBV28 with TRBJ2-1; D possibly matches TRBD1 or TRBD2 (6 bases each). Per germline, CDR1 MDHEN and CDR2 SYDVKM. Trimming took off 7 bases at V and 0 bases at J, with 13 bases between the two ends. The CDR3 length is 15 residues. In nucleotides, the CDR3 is TGTGCCAGCACCTCAAGGGGGGACTCCTACAATGAGCAGTTCTTC. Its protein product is CASTSRGDSYNEQFF.

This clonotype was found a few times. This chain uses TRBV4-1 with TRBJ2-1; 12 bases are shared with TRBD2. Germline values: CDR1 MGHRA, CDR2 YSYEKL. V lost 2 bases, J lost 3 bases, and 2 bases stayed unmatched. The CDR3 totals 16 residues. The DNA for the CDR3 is TGCGCCAGCAGCCAACGGACTAGCGGGATCTACAATGAGCAGTTCTTC. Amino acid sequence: CASSQRTSGIYNEQFF.

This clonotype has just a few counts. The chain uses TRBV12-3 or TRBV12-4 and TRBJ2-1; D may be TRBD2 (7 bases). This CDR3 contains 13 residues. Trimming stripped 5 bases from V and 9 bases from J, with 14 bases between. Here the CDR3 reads CASSPHREGEQFF. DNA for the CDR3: TGTGCCAGCAGTCCCCACAGGGAGGGTGAGCAGTTCTTC.

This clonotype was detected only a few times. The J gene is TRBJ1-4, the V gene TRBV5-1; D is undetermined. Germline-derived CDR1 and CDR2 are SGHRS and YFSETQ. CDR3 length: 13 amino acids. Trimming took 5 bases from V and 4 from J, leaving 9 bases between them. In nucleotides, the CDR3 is TGCGCCAGCAGAATCGGTGGTAATGAAAAACTGTTTTTT. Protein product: CASRIGGNEKLFF.

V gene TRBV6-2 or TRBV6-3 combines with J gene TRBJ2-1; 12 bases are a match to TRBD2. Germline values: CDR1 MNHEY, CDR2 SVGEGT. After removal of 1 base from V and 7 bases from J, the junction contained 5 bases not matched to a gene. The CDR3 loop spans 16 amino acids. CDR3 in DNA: TGTGCCAGCAGTTACTTTACTAGCGGGAGGTGGAATGAGCAGTTCTTC. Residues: CASSYFTSGRWNEQFF.

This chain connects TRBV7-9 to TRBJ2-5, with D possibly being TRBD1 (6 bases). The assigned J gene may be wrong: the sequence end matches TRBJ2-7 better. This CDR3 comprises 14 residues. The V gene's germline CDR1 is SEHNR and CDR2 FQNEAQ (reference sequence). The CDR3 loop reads CASSLANRENEQYF. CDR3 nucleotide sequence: TGTGCCAGCAGCTTAGCAAACAGGGAGAACGAGCAGTACTTC.

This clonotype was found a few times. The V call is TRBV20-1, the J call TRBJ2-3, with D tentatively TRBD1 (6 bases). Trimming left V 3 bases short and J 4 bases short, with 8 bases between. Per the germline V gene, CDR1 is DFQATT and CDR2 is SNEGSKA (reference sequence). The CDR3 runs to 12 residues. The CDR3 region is CSASGQSDTQYF. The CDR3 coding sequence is TGCAGTGCTAGCGGACAGTCAGATACGCAGTATTTT.

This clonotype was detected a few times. In DNA, the CDR3 is TGTGCCAGCAGTTTCTTGGACAGGGGCGTCGAGCAGTACTTC. Amino acid sequence: CASSFLDRGVEQYF. V is TRBV28 and J is TRBJ2-7; 9 bases match TRBD1. V dropped 3 bases and J dropped 6; count of bases not matched to a gene: 6. The germline V gene encodes CDR1 MDHEN and CDR2 SYDVKM. This CDR3 region has 14 residues. The whole variable domain, remainder taken from reference TRBV28 and TRBJ2-7, is DVKVTQSSRYLVKRTGEKVFLECVQDMDHENMFWYRQDPGLGLRLIYFSYDVKMKEKGDIPEGYSVSREKKERFSLILESASTNQTSMYLCASSFLDRGVEQYFGPGTRLTVT.

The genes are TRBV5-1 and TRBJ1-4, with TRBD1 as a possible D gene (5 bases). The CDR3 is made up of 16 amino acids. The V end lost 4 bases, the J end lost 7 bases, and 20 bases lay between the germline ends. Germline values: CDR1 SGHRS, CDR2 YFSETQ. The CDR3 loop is CASSRAGTGPSEKLFF. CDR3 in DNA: TGCGCCAGCAGCCGCGCTGGGACTGGGCCTTCTGAAAAACTGTTTTTT.

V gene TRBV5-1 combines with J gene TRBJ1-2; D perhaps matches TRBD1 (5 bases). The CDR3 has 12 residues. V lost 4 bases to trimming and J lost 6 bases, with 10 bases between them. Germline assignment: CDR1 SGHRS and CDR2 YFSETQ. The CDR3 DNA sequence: TGCGCCAGCAGCGTACAGGATCATGGCTACACCTTC. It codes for CASSVQDHGYTF.

CDR3 sequence (DNA): TGTGCCAGCAGTTACGACCTAGGGGAAAAACTGTTTTTT. The encoded protein is CASSYDLGEKLFF. J is TRBJ1-4 and V is TRBV28; no firm D call. Germline V CDR1 and CDR2: MDHEN, SYDVKM. The CDR3 loop spans 13 amino acids. V was cut by 4 bases and J by 8 bases, with 11 bases left in between.

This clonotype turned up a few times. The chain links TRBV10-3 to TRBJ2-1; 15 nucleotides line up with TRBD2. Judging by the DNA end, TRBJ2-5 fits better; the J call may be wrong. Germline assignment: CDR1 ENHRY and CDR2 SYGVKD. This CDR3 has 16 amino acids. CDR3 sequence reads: CAISGTSGRERETQYF. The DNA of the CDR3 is TGTGCCATCAGTGGGACTAGCGGGAGGGAACGCGAGACCCAGTACTTC.

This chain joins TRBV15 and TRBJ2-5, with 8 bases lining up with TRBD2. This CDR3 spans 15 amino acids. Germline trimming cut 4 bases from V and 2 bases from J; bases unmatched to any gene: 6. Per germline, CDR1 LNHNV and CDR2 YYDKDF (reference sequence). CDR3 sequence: CATSTSREAQETQYF. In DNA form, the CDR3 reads TGTGCCACCAGCACTTCGCGGGAGGCGCAAGAGACCCAGTACTTC.

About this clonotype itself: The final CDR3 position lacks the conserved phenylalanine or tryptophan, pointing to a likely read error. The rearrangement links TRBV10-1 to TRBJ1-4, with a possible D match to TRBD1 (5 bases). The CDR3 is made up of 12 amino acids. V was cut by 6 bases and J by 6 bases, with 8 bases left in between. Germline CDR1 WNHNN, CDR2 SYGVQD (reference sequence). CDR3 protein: CASSQGDEKLFY. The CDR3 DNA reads TGCGCCAGCAGCCAGGGCGATGAAAAACTGTTTTAT.

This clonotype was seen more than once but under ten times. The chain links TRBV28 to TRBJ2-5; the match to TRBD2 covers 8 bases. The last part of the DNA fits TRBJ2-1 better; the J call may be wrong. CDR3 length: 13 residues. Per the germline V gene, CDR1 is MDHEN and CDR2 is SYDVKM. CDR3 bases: TGTGCCAGCAGCGCCGGGACTAGACTAGAGCAGTTCTTC. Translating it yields CASSAGTRLEQFF.

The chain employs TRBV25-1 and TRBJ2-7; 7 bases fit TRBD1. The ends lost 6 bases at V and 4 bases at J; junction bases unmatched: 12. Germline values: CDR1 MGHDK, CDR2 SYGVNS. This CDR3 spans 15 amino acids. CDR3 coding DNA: TGTGCCAGCAGGGATACCGGGACAGTGGGATACGAGCAGTACTTC. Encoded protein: CASRDTGTVGYEQYF.

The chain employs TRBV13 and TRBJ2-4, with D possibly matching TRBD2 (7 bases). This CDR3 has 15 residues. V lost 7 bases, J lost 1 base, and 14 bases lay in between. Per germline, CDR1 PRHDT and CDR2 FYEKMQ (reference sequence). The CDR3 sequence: CASTAGAVAKNIQYF. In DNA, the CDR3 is TGTGCCAGCACTGCGGGGGCCGTGGCCAAAAACATTCAGTACTTC.

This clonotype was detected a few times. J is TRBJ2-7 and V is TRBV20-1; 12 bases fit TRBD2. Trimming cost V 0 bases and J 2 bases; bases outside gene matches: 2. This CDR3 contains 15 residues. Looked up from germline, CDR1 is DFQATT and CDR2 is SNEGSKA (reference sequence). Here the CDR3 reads CSARERTSGAYEQYF. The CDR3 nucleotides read TGCAGTGCTAGAGAACGGACTAGCGGGGCCTACGAGCAGTACTTC.

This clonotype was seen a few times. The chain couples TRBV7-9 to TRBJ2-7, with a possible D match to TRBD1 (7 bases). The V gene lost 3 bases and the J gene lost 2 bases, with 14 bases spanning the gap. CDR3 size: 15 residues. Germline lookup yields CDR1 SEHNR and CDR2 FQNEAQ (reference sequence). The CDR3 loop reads CASSFGGGPTYEQYF. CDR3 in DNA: TGTGCCAGCAGCTTTGGAGGGGGCCCTACCTACGAGCAGTACTTC.